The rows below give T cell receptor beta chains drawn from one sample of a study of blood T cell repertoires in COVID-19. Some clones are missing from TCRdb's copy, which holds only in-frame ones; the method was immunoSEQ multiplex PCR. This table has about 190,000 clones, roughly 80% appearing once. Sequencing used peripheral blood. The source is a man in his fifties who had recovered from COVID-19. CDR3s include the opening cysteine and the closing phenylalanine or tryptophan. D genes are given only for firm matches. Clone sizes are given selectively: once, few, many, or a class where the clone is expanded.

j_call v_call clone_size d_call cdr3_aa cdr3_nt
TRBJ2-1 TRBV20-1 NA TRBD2 CSASPPGLAGGLGYNEQFF TGCAGTGCTAGTCCTCCGGGACTAGCGGGAGGTTTGGGGTACAATGAGCAGTTCTTC
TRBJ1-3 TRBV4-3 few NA CASSQVSLSGNTIYF TGCGCCAGCAGCCAAGTAAGCCTTTCTGGAAACACCATATATTTT
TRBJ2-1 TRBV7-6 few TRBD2 CASSLFSTGGAYNEQFF TGTGCCAGCAGCTTATTTTCAACGGGAGGGGCCTACAATGAGCAGTTCTTC
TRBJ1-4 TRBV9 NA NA CASSVGTADNEKLFF TGTGCCAGCAGCGTAGGGACAGCCGATAATGAAAAACTGTTTTTT
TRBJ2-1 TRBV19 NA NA CASSISRDNEQFF TGTGCCAGTAGTATATCCAGGGACAATGAGCAGTTCTTC
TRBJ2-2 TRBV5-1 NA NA CASSLDGPNTGELFF TGCGCCAGCAGCTTGGACGGTCCGAACACCGGGGAGCTGTTTTTT
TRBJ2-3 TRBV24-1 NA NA CATSDYSGSSTDTQYF TGTGCCACCAGTGATTATTCCGGGTCTAGCACAGATACGCAGTATTTT
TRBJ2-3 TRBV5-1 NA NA CASSLSTDTQYF TGCGCCAGCAGCCTAAGCACAGATACGCAGTATTTT
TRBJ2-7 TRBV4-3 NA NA CASSQVGMSYEQYF TGCGCCAGCAGCCAAGTCGGGATGAGCTACGAGCAGTACTTC
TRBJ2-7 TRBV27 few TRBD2 CASSLAGVRYEQYF TGTGCCAGCAGTTTAGCGGGAGTGCGGTACGAGCAGTACTTC
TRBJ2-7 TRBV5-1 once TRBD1 CASSWGGYRATGDSYEQYF TGCGCCAGCAGCTGGGGAGGCTATCGGGCGACAGGGGACTCCTACGAGCAGTACTTC
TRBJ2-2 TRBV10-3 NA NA CAISDSLSREGELFF TGTGCCATCAGTGATTCCTTATCAAGGGAGGGGGAGCTGTTTTTT
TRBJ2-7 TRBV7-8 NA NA CASNRVGGYLYEQYF TGTGCCAGCAACCGAGTAGGCGGGTATTTATACGAGCAGTACTTC
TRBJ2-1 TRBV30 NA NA CAWEDGFSQFF TGTGCCTGGGAAGACGGGTTCTCGCAGTTCTTC
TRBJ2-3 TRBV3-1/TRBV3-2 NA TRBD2 CASSRGGLAGGTDTQYF TGTGCCAGCAGCAGGGGGGGACTAGCGGGAGGGACAGATACGCAGTATTTT
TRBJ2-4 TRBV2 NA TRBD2 CASKSELAGVSIQYF TGTGCCAGCAAATCAGAGCTAGCGGGAGTATCCATTCAGTACTTC
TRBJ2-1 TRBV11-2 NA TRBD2 CASSWDGLAGVYNEQFF TGTGCCAGCAGCTGGGATGGACTAGCGGGAGTCTACAATGAGCAGTTCTTC
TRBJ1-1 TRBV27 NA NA CASSLGPRGEATEAFF TGTGCCAGCAGTTTAGGGCCACGTGGGGAGGCCACTGAAGCTTTCTTT
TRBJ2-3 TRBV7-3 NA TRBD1 CASSLFDRGRITDTQYF TGTGCCAGCAGCCTTTTCGACAGGGGGAGAATCACAGATACGCAGTATTTT
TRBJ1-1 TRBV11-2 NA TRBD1 CASITGTGGMTEAFF TGTGCCAGCATTACCGGGACAGGGGGAATGACTGAAGCTTTCTTT
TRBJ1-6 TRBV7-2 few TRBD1 CASSLDSGGSPLHF TGTGCCAGCAGCTTAGACTCAGGGGGCTCACCCCTCCACTTT
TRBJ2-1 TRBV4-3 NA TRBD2 CASSQDLSGSLYEQFF TGCGCCAGCAGCCAAGATTTAAGCGGGAGTCTCTATGAGCAGTTCTTC